This T cell receptor (beta chain) is drawn from a study of shared clonotypes between healthy human individuals. Study-level information: Donor composition was a couple of women and three men, aged 18 to 49. Study-wide results and limits: Non-shared clonotypes had lower generation probabilities than clonotypes shared by all four sorted-subset donors.

In the authors' methods: ImmunoSEQ junction-only sequences lacked quality scores, so their filtering differed. Repertoires were generated with immunoSEQ multiplex PCR, while TCRdb's copy carries only in-frame clones and drops some. That table furnishes V, J and clone size, whereas the DNA furnished D and trimming. In the table there are approximately 980,000 clones, approximately 76% of which are singletons. J was trimmed by 1 base and V by 7 bases; bases with no gene match: 6. Germline V gives CDR1 SGHDT, CDR2 YYEEEE. This CDR3 region has 14 residues. As to this clone: As yet, its antigen is unknown.

This TCR was sampled from a man between 18 and 35 years old in good health. Sequencing used memory CD4+ T cells sorted from blood. Subset noted: CD45RA-negative fraction. The chain combines TRBV5-6 with TRBJ2-7; 9 bases are a match to TRBD1. The CDR3 bases are TGTGCCAGCGCACTGACAGGGGGTTCCTACGAGCAGTACTTC. Its protein is CASALTGGSYEQYF.